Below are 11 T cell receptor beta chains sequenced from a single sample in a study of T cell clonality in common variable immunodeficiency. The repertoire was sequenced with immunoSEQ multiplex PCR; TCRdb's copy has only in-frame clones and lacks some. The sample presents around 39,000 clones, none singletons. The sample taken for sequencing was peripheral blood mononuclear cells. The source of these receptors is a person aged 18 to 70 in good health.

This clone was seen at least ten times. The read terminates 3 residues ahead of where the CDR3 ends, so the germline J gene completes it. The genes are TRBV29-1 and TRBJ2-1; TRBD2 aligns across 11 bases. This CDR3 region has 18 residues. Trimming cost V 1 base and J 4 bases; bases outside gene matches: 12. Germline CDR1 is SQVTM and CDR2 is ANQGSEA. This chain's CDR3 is CSVEAGLAGFGFYNEQFF. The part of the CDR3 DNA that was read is TGCAGCGTTGAAGCAGGACTAGCGGGTTTCGGGTTTTACAATGAG.

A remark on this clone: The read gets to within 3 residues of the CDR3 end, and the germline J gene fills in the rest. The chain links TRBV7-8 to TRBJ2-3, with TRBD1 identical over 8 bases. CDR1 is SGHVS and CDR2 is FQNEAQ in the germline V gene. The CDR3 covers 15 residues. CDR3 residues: CASTKWQGAQETQYF. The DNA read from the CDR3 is TGTGCCAGCACCAAGTGGCAGGGGGCCCAAGAGACG.

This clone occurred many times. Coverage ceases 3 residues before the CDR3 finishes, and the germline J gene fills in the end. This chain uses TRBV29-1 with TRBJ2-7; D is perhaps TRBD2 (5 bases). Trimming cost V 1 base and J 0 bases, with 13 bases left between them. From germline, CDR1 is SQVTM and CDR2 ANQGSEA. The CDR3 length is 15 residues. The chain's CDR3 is CSVEVETTSSYEQYF. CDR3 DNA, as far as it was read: TGCAGCGTTGAAGTCGAGACTACCAGCTCCTACGAG.

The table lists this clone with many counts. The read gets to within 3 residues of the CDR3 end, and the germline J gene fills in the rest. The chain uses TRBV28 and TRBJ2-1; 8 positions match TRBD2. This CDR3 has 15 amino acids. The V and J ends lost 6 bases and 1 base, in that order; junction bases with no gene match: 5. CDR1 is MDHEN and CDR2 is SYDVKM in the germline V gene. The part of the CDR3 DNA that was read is TGTGCCAGCAGCAGAAGCGGGAGTTCCTACAATGAG. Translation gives CASSRSGSSYNE. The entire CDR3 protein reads CASSRSGSSYNEQFF.

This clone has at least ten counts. The CDR3 sequence is CASSLEGLTYEQYF. The CDR3 DNA, read in part, is TGTGCCAGCAGCTTAGAGGGGCTAACCTACGAG. J is TRBJ2-7 and V is TRBV7-2; TRBD1 might be the D (5 bases). The observed sequence ends 3 residues before the CDR3 terminus, with the missing tail filled in from the germline J gene. CDR3 length: 14 residues. The germline gives CDR1 SGHTA, CDR2 FQGNSA. V was pared by 1 base and J by 2 bases, with 9 bases between.

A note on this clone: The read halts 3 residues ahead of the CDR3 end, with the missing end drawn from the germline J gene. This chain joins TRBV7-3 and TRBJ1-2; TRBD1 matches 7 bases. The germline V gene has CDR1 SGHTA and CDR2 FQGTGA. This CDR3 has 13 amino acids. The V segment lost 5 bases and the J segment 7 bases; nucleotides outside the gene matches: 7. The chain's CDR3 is CASSGEGASGYTF. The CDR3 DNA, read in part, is TGTGCCAGCAGCGGGGAGGGGGCGAGTGGC.

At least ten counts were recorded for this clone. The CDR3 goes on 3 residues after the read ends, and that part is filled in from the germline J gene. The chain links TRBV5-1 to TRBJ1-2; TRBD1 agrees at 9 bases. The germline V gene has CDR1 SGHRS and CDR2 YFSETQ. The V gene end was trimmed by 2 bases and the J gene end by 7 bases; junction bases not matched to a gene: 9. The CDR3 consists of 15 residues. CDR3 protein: CASSFNRDRESGYTF. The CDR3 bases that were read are TGCGCCAGCAGCTTCAACCGGGACAGGGAATCTGGC. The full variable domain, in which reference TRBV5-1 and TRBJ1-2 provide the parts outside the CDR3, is KAGVTQTPRYLIKTRGQQVTLSCSPISGHRSVSWYQQTPGQGLQFLFEYFSETQRNKGNFPGRFSGRQFSNSRSEMNVSTLELGDSALYLCASSFNRDRESGYTFGSGTRLTVV.

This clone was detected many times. The CDR3 bases that were read are TGTGCCAGCAGTTGGGGGGTCACTGAA. Encoded protein: CASSWGVTE. The full-length CDR3 reads as CASSWGVTEAFF. The chain recombines TRBV12-3 or TRBV12-4 with TRBJ1-1, with D possibly matching TRBD1 (5 bases). The sequence runs out 3 residues before the end of the CDR3; the remainder is reconstructed from the germline J gene. The CDR3 totals 12 residues. The V gene lost 4 bases and the J gene lost 4 bases, with 7 bases spanning the gap.

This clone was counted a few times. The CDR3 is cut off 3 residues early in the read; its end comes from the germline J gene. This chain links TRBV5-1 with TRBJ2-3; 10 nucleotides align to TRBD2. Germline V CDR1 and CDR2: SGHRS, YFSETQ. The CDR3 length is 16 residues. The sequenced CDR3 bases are TGCGCCAGCAGCTTGGCCCCGCTAGCGGGAGCGGAGACG. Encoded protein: CASSLAPLAGAET. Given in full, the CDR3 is CASSLAPLAGAETQYF.

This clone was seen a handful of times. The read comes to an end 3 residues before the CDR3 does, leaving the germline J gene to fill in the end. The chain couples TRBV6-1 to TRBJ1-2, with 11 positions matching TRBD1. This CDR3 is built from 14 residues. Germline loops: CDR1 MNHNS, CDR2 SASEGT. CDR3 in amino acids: CASSGTGGSYDYTF. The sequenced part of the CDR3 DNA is TGTGCCAGCAGTGGGACAGGGGGCTCCTACGAC.

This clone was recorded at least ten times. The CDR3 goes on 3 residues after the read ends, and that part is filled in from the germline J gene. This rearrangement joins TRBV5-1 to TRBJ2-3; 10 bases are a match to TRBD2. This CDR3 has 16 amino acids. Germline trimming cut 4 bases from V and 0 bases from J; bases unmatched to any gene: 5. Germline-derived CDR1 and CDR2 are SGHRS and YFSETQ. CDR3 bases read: TGCGCCAGCAGCCTTACTAGCGGGGCTAGCACAGATACG. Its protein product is CASSLTSGASTDT. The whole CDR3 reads CASSLTSGASTDTQYF.